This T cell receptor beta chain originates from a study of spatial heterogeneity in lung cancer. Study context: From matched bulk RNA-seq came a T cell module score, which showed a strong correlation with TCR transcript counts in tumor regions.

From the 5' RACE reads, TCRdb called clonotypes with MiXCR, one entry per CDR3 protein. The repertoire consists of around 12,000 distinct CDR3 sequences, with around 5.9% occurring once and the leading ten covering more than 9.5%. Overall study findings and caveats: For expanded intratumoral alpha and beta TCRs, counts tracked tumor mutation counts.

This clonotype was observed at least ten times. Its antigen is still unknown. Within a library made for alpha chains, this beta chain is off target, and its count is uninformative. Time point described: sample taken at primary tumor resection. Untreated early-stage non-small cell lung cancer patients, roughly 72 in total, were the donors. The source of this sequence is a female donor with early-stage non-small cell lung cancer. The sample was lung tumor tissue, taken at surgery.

The CDR3: CASSTSQDNLKAYGYTF. In DNA form, the CDR3 reads TGTGCCAGCAGTACAAGCCAAGACAATCTAAAGGCCTATGGCTACACCTTC. This sequence joins TRBV28 and TRBJ1-2; no clear D. CDR1 is MDHEN, CDR2 SYDVKM, per germline. Trimming left V 5 bases short and J 4 bases short, with 23 bases between. CDR3 length: 17 amino acids.